This passage covers 4 T cell receptor beta chains from one sample sequenced in a study of metastatic and nonmetastatic thyroid tumors. There were no patients who had received any treatment before thyroid surgery. TCRdb redid the clone calls on the PCR reads using MiXCR. The sample includes some 33,000 clones, 17% of them seen just once. What was sequenced was blood. Receptors originate from a female donor with papillary thyroid cancer or a benign thyroid nodule (not recorded which). Some clones in this sample may be carry-over from other donors' samples.

This clone has more than one count but fewer than ten. This may arise from a read error, as a much more abundant clone is one base away. CDR3 loop: CASRNPVHQETQYF. The CDR3 region has the DNA TGCGCCAGCAGAAACCCGGTGCACCAAGAGACCCAGTACTTC. This chain links TRBV4-1 with TRBJ2-5; D is undetermined. Germline-derived CDR1 and CDR2 are MGHRA and YSYEKL. This CDR3 has 14 amino acids. Between the trimmed V and J ends, which lost 6 bases and 0 bases, there was a span of 11 bases.

This clone was counted at least ten times. The gene calls are TRBV3-1 and TRBJ2-7; perhaps TRBD1 as D (5 bases). Trimming stripped 0 bases from V and 12 bases from J, with 12 bases between. The CDR3 length is 12 residues. The V gene's germline CDR1 is LGHDT and CDR2 YNNKEL (reference sequence). The CDR3 protein is CASSQDRDRRYF. CDR3 in DNA: TGTGCCAGCAGCCAAGATAGAGACAGACGGTACTTC.

This clone was observed many times. CDR3 amino acids: CASSLGGGAGNEQFF. Here the CDR3 DNA reads TGTGCCAGCAGCTTAGGTGGGGGGGCGGGGAATGAGCAGTTCTTC. The chain has TRBV7-2 and TRBJ2-1, with D maybe TRBD2 (7 bases). The germline V gene encodes CDR1 SGHTA and CDR2 FQGNSA. V gave up 1 base and J gave up 7 bases, with 14 bases separating them. This CDR3 contains 15 residues.

This clone was observed at least ten times. The chain is built from TRBV7-2 and TRBJ1-5, with D unclear. V was pared by 1 base and J by 5 bases, with 12 bases between. The CDR3 runs 15 residues. Germline V gene data show CDR1 as SGHTA and CDR2 as FQGNSA. CDR3 residues: CASSLEISQDQPQHF. For the CDR3, the DNA is TGTGCCAGCAGCTTAGAGATATCGCAGGATCAGCCCCAGCATTTT. The entire variable domain, with the rest obtained from reference TRBV7-2 and TRBJ1-5, is as follows: GAGVSQSPSNKVTEKGKDVELRCDPISGHTALYWYRQSLGQGLEFLIYFQGNSAPDKSGLPSDRFSAERTGGSVSTLTIQRTQQEDSAVYLCASSLEISQDQPQHFGDGTRLSIL.